This TCR beta chain was sequenced for a study of T cells in Graves' hyperthyroidism and ophthalmopathy. This clonotype was found many times. There were TCR beta CDR3 regions amplified from RNA transcripts. The primer set for the first-round RT-PCR of the TCR CDR3 was HTBI. MiXCR was run by TCRdb on the multiplex PCR reads, yielding one entry per CDR3 protein. The sample has more than 450,000 distinct CDR3 sequences, about 14% seen once; the top ten hold about 15%. Germline values: CDR1 MNHNS, CDR2 SASEGT. This CDR3 is built from 14 residues. J was trimmed by 3 bases and V by 10 bases; bases with no gene match: 8. An absence of ophthalmopathy progression within 18 months meant stable Graves' hyperthyroidism. Lactation, pregnancy, other autoimmune disease or uncontrolled infection excluded patients. Source material for PBMCs was 9 to 10 ml fresh peripheral blood.

Material: blood. The rearrangement joins TRBV6-1 to TRBJ1-5; 8 nucleotides align to TRBD1. This clonotype was obtained from a woman in her thirties or forties with Graves' hyperthyroidism. CDR3 amino acids: CATGTGGLNQPQHF. CDR3 DNA sequence: TGTGCCACAGGGACAGGAGGGCTCAATCAGCCCCAGCATTTT.